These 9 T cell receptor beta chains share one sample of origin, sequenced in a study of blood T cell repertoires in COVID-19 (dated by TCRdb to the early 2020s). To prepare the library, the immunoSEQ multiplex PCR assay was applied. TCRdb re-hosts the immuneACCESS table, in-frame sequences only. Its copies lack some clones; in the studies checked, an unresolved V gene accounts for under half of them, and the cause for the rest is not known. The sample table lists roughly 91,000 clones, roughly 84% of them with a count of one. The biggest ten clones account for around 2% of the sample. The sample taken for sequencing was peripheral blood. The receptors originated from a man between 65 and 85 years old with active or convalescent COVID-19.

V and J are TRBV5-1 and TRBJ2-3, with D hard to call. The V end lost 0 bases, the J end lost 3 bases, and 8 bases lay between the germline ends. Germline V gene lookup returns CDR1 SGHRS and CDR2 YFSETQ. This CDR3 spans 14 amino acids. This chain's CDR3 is CASSLAARTDTQYF. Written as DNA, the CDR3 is TGCGCCAGCAGCTTGGCGGCTAGAACAGATACGCAGTATTTT.

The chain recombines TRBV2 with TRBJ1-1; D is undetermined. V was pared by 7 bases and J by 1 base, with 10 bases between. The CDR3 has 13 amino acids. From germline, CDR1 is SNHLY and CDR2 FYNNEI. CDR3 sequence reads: CASTRQPNTEAFF. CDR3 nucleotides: TGTGCCAGCACCAGGCAACCGAACACTGAAGCTTTCTTT. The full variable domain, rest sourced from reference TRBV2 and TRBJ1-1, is EPEVTQTPSHQVTQMGQEVILRCVPISNHLYFYWYRQILGQKVEFLVSFYNNEISEKSEIFDDQFSVERPDGSNFTLKIRSTKLEDSAMYFCASTRQPNTEAFFGQGTRLTVV.

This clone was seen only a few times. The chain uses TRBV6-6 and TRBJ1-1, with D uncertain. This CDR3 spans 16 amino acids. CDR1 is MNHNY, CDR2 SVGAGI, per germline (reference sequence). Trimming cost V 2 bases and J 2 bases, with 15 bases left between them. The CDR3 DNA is TGTGCCAGCAGTTACGAGGGCGGACCCCGAAACACTGAAGCTTTCTTT. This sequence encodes CASSYEGGPRNTEAFF.

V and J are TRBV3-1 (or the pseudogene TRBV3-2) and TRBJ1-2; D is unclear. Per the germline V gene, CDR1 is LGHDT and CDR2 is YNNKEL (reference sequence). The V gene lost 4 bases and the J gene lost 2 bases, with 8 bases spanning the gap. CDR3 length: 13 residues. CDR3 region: CASSPTGNYGYTF. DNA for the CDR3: TGTGCCAGCAGCCCGACTGGGAACTATGGCTACACCTTC.

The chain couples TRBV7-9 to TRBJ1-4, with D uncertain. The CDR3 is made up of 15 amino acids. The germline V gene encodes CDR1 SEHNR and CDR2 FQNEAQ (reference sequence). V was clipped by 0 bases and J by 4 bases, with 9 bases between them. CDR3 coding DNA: TGTGCCAGCAGCTTAGCCAGTCAGTTTAATGAAAAACTGTTTTTT. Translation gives CASSLASQFNEKLFF.

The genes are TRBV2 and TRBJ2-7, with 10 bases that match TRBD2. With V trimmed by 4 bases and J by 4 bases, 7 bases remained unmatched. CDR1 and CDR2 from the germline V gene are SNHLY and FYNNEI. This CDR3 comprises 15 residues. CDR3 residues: CASSATPSGGYEQYF. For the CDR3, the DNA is TGTGCCAGCAGTGCCACACCTAGCGGGGGTTACGAGCAGTACTTC.

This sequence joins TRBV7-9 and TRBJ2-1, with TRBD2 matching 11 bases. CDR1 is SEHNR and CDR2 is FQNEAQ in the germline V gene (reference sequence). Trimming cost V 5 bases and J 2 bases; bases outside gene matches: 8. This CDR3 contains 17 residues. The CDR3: CASSGASGGKPYNEQFF. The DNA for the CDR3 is TGTGCCAGCAGCGGAGCTAGCGGGGGGAAGCCCTACAATGAGCAGTTCTTC.

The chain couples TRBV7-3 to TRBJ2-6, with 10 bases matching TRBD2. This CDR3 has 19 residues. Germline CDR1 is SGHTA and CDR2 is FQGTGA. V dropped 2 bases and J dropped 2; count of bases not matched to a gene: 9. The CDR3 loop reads CASSLYARAGGPGANVLTF. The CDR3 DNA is TGTGCCAGCAGCTTATATGCGCGAGCGGGGGGGCCTGGGGCCAACGTCCTGACTTTC.

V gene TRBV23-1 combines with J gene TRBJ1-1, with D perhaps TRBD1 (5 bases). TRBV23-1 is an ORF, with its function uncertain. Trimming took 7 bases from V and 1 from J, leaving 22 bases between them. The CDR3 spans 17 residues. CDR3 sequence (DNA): TGCGCCAGCATCCTGATAGGGGCGCAGGAAAGGAACACTGAAGCTTTCTTT. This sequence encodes CASILIGAQERNTEAFF.